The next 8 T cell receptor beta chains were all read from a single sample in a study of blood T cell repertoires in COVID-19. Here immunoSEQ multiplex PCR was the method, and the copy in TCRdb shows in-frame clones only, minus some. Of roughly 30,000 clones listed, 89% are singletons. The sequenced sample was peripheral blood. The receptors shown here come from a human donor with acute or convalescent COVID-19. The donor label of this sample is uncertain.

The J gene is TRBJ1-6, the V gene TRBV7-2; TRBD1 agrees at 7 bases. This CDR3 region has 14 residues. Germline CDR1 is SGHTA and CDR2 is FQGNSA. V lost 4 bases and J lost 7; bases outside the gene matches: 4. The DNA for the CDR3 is TGTGCCAGCAGCTCCCAGGGGGTAAATTCACCCCTCCACTTT. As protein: CASSSQGVNSPLHF.

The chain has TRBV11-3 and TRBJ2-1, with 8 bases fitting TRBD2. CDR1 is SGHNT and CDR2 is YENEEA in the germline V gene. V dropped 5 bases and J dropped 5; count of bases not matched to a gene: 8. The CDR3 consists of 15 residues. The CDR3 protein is CASSPVAGLHNEQFF. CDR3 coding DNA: TGTGCCAGCAGCCCAGTAGCGGGACTCCACAATGAGCAGTTCTTC. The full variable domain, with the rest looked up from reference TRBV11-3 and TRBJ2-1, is EAGVVQSPRYKIIEKKQPVAFWCNPISGHNTLYWYLQNLGQGPELLIRYENEEAVDDSQLPKDRFSAERLKGVDSTLKIQPAELGDSAVYLCASSPVAGLHNEQFFGPGTRLTVL.

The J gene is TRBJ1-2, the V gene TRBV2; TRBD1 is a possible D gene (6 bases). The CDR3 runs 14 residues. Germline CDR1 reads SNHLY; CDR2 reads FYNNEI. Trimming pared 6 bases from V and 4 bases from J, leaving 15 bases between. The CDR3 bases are TGTGCCAGCAGGGCACAGGGCCTTCCCTATGGCTACACCTTC. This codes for CASRAQGLPYGYTF.

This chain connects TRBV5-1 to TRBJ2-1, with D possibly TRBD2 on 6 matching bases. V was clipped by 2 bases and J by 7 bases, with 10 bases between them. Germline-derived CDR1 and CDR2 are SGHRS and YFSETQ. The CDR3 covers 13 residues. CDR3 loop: CASSLGGVNEQFF. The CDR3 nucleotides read TGCGCCAGCAGCTTAGGAGGGGTGAATGAGCAGTTCTTC.

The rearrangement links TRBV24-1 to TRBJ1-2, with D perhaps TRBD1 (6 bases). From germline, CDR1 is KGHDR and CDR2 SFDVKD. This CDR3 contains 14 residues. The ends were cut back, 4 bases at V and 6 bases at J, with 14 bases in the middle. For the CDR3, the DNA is TGTGCCACCAGTGAAGGAACAGGGTACGATGGCTACACCTTC. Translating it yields CATSEGTGYDGYTF.

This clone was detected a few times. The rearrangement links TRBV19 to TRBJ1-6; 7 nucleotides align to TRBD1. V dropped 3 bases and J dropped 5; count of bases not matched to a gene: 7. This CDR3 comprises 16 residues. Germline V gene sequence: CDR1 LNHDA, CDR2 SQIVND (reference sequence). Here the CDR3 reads CASSIRGTANNSPLHF. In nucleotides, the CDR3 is TGTGCCAGTAGTATTCGTGGGACAGCGAATAATTCACCCCTCCACTTT.

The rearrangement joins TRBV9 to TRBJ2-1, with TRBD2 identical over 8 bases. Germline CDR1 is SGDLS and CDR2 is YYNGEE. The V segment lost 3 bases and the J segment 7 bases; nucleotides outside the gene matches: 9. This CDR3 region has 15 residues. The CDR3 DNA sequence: TGTGCCAGCAGCGAGGGGACGGGAGGGCCGAATGAGCAGTTCTTC. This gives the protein CASSEGTGGPNEQFF.

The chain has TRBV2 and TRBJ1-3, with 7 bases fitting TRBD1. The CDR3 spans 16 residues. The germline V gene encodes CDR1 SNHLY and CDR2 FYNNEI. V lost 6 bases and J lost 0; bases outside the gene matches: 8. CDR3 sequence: CASSQDRAGSGNTIYF. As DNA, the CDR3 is TGTGCCAGCAGCCAAGACAGGGCGGGCTCTGGAAACACCATATATTTT.